These 14 T cell receptor beta chains were all obtained from the same sample, sequenced in a study of beta chain features in type 1 diabetes (dated by TCRdb to 2016 to 2018). Receptors were amplified or captured by the immunoSEQ multiplex PCR assay. All of the isolated RNA was reverse transcribed with the High Capacity cDNA Reverse Transcription Kit, so expressed TCRB transcripts were sequenced. TCRdb limited this immuneACCESS table to in-frame rearrangements with V and J called. A share of clones is missing; checked studies link under half to unresolved V genes, and the rest is unexplained. For this sample the table gives about 400,000 clones, of which over 9.5% were detected only once. The top ten clones comprise around 0.0099% of the sample. General conclusions and limits of the study: A moderate but significant shortening of TCRB CDR3 length was observed in type 1 diabetes patients in all four CD4+ subsets.

For these TCRs, the target antigens are not known. Sequenced sample: naive CD4+ T cells from blood. The cell subset or site label, as the study defines it: true naive CD4+ T cells. Receptors were obtained from a woman under 30 with type 1 diabetes.

The gene calls are TRBV11-2 and TRBJ1-4, with a possible D match to TRBD1 (6 bases). Between the trimmed V and J ends, which lost 2 bases and 11 bases, there was a span of 15 bases. Germline V CDR1 and CDR2: SGHAT, FQNNGV. CDR3 length equals 14 residues. CDR3 loop: CASSLRAGVGKLFF. CDR3 sequence (DNA): TGTGCCAGCAGCTTACGGGCAGGGGTGGGGAAACTGTTTTTT.

This clone was observed a few times. The rearrangement links TRBV23-1 to TRBJ2-7; 7 positions match TRBD2. TRBV23-1 is annotated as an ORF whose role is uncertain. V trimming: 0 bases; J trimming: 6 bases; junction bases outside the gene matches: 2. The length of the CDR3 is 13 residues. CDR3 region: CASSQSGGPEQYF. DNA of the CDR3: TGCGCCAGCAGTCAATCGGGAGGGCCCGAGCAGTACTTC.

This rearrangement joins TRBV5-4 to TRBJ1-1, with TRBD1 matching over 7 bases. The germline gives CDR1 SGHNT, CDR2 YYREEE (reference sequence). V was pared by 4 bases and J by 4 bases, with 10 bases of the junction left unmatched. CDR3 length: 15 residues. The CDR3 region is CASSTLQGLGTEAFF. The CDR3 bases are TGTGCCAGCAGCACTCTACAGGGGTTGGGCACTGAAGCTTTCTTT. Looking up the rest from reference TRBV5-4 and TRBJ1-1 gives the full variable domain: ETGVTQSPTHLIKTRGQQVTLRCSSQSGHNTVSWYQQALGQGPQFIFQYYREEENGRGNFPPRFSGLQFPNYSSELNVNALELDDSALYLCASSTLQGLGTEAFFGQGTRLTVV.

The chain is built from TRBV19 and TRBJ1-1; 7 nucleotides agree with TRBD1. Germline V lookup: CDR1 LNHDA, CDR2 SQIVND (reference sequence). The J segment lost 2 bases and the V segment lost 8 bases, leaving 8 bases of the junction unmatched. The CDR3 extends over 14 amino acids. The CDR3 DNA reads as TGTGCCAGTGGCCTCCTAGGGGGCAACACTGAAGCTTTCTTT. This translates into CASGLLGGNTEAFF.

This chain connects TRBV5-1 to TRBJ2-1; D ambiguous. The CDR3 is made up of 11 amino acids. Trimming took 6 bases from V and 2 from J, leaving 3 bases between them. The germline V gene has CDR1 SGHRS and CDR2 YFSETQ. The CDR3, as DNA: TGCGCCAGCACCGCCTACAATGAGCAGTTCTTC. This encodes CASTAYNEQFF. The full variable domain, its missing parts supplied by reference TRBV5-1 and TRBJ2-1, is KAGVTQTPRYLIKTRGQQVTLSCSPISGHRSVSWYQQTPGQGLQFLFEYFSETQRNKGNFPGRFSGRQFSNSRSEMNVSTLELGDSALYLCASTAYNEQFFGPGTRLTVL.

CDR3 coding DNA: TGCGCCAGCAGCCAACTCCTTGGACAGTCAATGAGCTGGGAGCTGTTTTTT. Translation gives CASSQLLGQSMSWELFF. V usage is TRBV4-1 and J usage is TRBJ2-2; D is perhaps TRBD1 (6 bases). Germline loops: CDR1 MGHRA, CDR2 YSYEKL. The V and J ends lost 2 bases and 9 bases respectively, with 22 bases between them. The CDR3 covers 17 residues.

This clone was counted a few times. V usage is TRBV30 and J usage is TRBJ2-1, with 10 bases identical to TRBD2. V gave up 0 bases and J gave up 9 bases; unmatched junction bases: 11. The CDR3 has 16 residues. CDR1 and CDR2 from the germline V gene are GTSNPN and SVGIG (reference sequence). Here the CDR3 DNA reads TGTGCCTGGAGTGTACTGGGAGCGGGAGGGGGTGGTGAGCAGTTCTTC. This translates into CAWSVLGAGGGGEQFF.

The rearrangement joins TRBV5-1 to TRBJ1-2; 8 positions agree with TRBD1. Trimming cost V 3 bases and J 3 bases; bases outside gene matches: 7. This CDR3 is built from 15 residues. The germline CDR1 and CDR2 sequences are SGHRS and YFSETQ. As DNA, the CDR3 is TGCGCCAGCAGCTCCAGGACAGGGAGGGACTATGGCTACACCTTC. Amino acid sequence: CASSSRTGRDYGYTF. Combining the CDR3 with reference TRBV5-1 and TRBJ1-2 gives the whole variable domain KAGVTQTPRYLIKTRGQQVTLSCSPISGHRSVSWYQQTPGQGLQFLFEYFSETQRNKGNFPGRFSGRQFSNSRSEMNVSTLELGDSALYLCASSSRTGRDYGYTFGSGTRLTVV.

The chain combines TRBV4-1 with TRBJ2-1; no firm D call. V lost 0 bases and J 7 bases, leaving 7 bases between the germline ends. The CDR3 has 13 amino acids. Germline-derived CDR1 and CDR2 are MGHRA and YSYEKL. This chain's CDR3 is CASSQDPENEQFF. For the CDR3, the DNA is TGCGCCAGCAGCCAAGATCCGGAGAATGAGCAGTTCTTC.

A word on this clone: Other DNA variants within this sample encode the same CDR3. The chain is built from TRBV5-1 and TRBJ1-6; no firm D call. The length of the CDR3 is 13 residues. Trimming took 0 bases from V and 10 from J, leaving 8 bases between them. The germline gives CDR1 SGHRS, CDR2 YFSETQ. This CDR3 is CASSLAGRSPLHF. The CDR3 DNA follows: TGCGCCAGCAGCTTGGCAGGTAGATCACCCCTCCACTTT.

This clone was seen a few times. The chain links TRBV6-5 to TRBJ2-1; D is unresolved. The germline V and J ends were trimmed by 5 bases and 0 bases, with 8 bases remaining between them. Germline lookup yields CDR1 MNHEY and CDR2 SVGAGI. The CDR3 has 14 amino acids. Here the CDR3 reads CASSLDSSYNEQFF. In DNA form, the CDR3 reads TGTGCCAGCAGTCTAGATAGCTCCTACAATGAGCAGTTCTTC.

This clone was observed a handful of times. The chain combines TRBV11-2 with TRBJ2-6; tentatively, D is TRBD2 (5 bases). The germline V gene has CDR1 SGHAT and CDR2 FQNNGV. V dropped 6 bases and J dropped 4 bases, with 7 bases sitting between them. The CDR3 runs to 13 residues. The CDR3 nucleotides are TGTGCCAGCAGACTAGGCGGGGCCAACGTCCTGACTTTC. Its translation is CASRLGGANVLTF.

V is TRBV7-6 and J is TRBJ1-6; 7 nucleotides align to TRBD1. Unmatched junction bases numbered 8, after V lost 5 bases and J lost 10 bases. The CDR3 runs to 14 residues. In germline, CDR1 is SGHVS, CDR2 FNYEAQ. The CDR3 DNA follows: TGTGCCAGCAGCCCCCAGGGGGTGGACTCACCCCTCCACTTT. It is translated as CASSPQGVDSPLHF.

This clone was recorded a few times. The rearrangement joins TRBV4-2 to TRBJ2-2; 10 nucleotides agree with TRBD1. Looked up from germline, CDR1 is LGHNA and CDR2 is YNFKEQ. V was pared by 4 bases and J by 4 bases, with 15 bases of the junction left unmatched. There are 19 residues in the CDR3. The DNA for the CDR3 is TGTGCCAGCAGCCCCCAAGGGACAGGGGAGCCCCTAGGCACCGGGGAGCTGTTTTTT. It translates to CASSPQGTGEPLGTGELFF.